Following are 30 T cell receptor beta chains from one sample sequenced in a study of blood T cell repertoires in COVID-19 (dated by TCRdb to the early 2020s). The library was generated by the immunoSEQ multiplex PCR assay. TCRdb re-hosts the immuneACCESS table, in-frame sequences only. Its copies lack some clones; in the studies checked, an unresolved V gene accounts for under half of them, and the cause for the rest is not known. The sample table holds some 200,000 clones, of which more than 70% were seen once. The ten largest clones take up approximately 2.7% of the sample. The specimen was peripheral blood. The source of these receptors is a man aged 35 to 55 with active or convalescent COVID-19.

The chain uses TRBV28 and TRBJ1-6; weak D call: TRBD1 (5 bases). The CDR3 contains 13 residues. V lost 3 bases and J 9 bases, leaving 9 bases between the germline ends. CDR1 and CDR2 (germline): MDHEN, SYDVKM. DNA for the CDR3: TGTGCCAGCAGTTTCGGTAGGGGTTCACCCCTCCACTTT. Translating it yields CASSFGRGSPLHF.

The V and J genes are TRBV27 and TRBJ1-4; D is unresolved. This CDR3 region has 15 residues. Germline values: CDR1 MNHEY, CDR2 SMNVEV (reference sequence). Trimming cost V 3 bases and J 3 bases, with 11 bases left between them. DNA for the CDR3: TGTGCCAGCAGTTTTGCGGGGAGGGCTAATGAAAAACTGTTTTTT. Translation: CASSFAGRANEKLFF. The variable domain in full, completed from reference TRBV27 and TRBJ1-4, reads EAQVTQNPRYLITVTGKKLTVTCSQNMNHEYMSWYRQDPGLGLRQIYYSMNVEVTDKGDVPEGYKVSRKEKRNFPLILESPSPNQTSLYFCASSFAGRANEKLFFGSGTQLSVL.

The chain uses TRBV24-1 and TRBJ1-2; maybe TRBD1 (5 bases). Trimming removed 1 base at V and 5 bases at J, with 7 bases between. The CDR3 is 13 amino acids. CDR1 and CDR2 (germline): KGHDR, SFDVKD. The CDR3 loop is CATSDFQGYGYTF. The CDR3 DNA follows: TGTGCCACCAGTGATTTCCAGGGATATGGCTACACCTTC.

This rearrangement joins TRBV6-6 to TRBJ1-3, with D unclear. The CDR3 totals 14 residues. Trimming removed 0 bases at V and 2 bases at J, with 5 bases between. Germline V CDR1 and CDR2: MNHNY, SVGAGI (reference sequence). The CDR3 DNA sequence: TGTGCCAGCAGTTACTCTTCCGCTGGAAACACCATATATTTT. This sequence encodes CASSYSSAGNTIYF.

This clone was detected only a few times. The chain carries TRBV27 and TRBJ2-7; 8 bases align to TRBD2. This CDR3 is 15 amino acids long. The germline gives CDR1 MNHEY, CDR2 SMNVEV (reference sequence). V shed 3 bases, J shed 3 bases, and the junction held 7 bases outside the gene matches. In DNA form, the CDR3 reads TGTGCCAGCAGTTTTGTGGCGGGGGGTGACTACGAGCAGTACTTC. Translating gives CASSFVAGGDYEQYF.

The CDR3 here is CASSGVALGQGYGTGELFF. The DNA for the CDR3 is TGCGCCAGCAGTGGGGTTGCCCTAGGACAGGGGTATGGAACCGGGGAGCTGTTTTTT. V gene TRBV10-1 combines with J gene TRBJ2-2; 9 bases are a match to TRBD1. CDR1 and CDR2 (germline): WNHNN, SYGVQD (reference sequence). V was clipped by 4 bases and J by 5 bases; unmatched bases: 17. The CDR3 is made up of 19 amino acids.

The gene calls are TRBV6-5 and TRBJ1-1, with D perhaps matching TRBD1 (6 bases). The CDR3 totals 15 residues. Looked up from germline, CDR1 is MNHEY and CDR2 is SVGAGI. V lost 6 bases and J lost 0, with 14 bases in between. CDR3 sequence (DNA): TGTGCCAGCAGCGATTGGGGGCTGATGAACACTGAAGCTTTCTTT. Its protein product is CASSDWGLMNTEAFF.

The chain combines TRBV19 with TRBJ1-1, with D possibly being TRBD1 (5 bases). The CDR3 sequence is 12 residues long. From germline, CDR1 is LNHDA and CDR2 SQIVND (reference sequence). V lost 5 bases to trimming and J lost 4 bases, with 8 bases between them. The CDR3, as DNA: TGTGCCAGTAGTCATCAGGGCACTGAAGCTTTCTTT. Translating it yields CASSHQGTEAFF.

J is TRBJ1-1 and V is TRBV6-5, with unresolved D. This CDR3 has 13 amino acids. Germline V gene sequence: CDR1 MNHEY, CDR2 SVGAGI. Trimming pared 6 bases from V and 11 bases from J, leaving 19 bases between. CDR3 coding DNA: TGTGCCAGCAGCAAAGACTCTACTGCGGGGGCTTTCTTT. This encodes CASSKDSTAGAFF.

This chain links TRBV5-4 with TRBJ1-4; no clear D gene. Trimming took off 4 bases at V and 4 bases at J, with 8 bases between the two ends. The CDR3 has 13 amino acids. CDR1 is SGHNT and CDR2 is YYREEE in the germline V gene (reference sequence). CDR3 protein: CASSPGINEKLFF. The CDR3, as DNA: TGTGCCAGCAGCCCCGGGATTAATGAAAAACTGTTTTTT.

This chain connects TRBV4-2 to TRBJ2-3; D is possibly TRBD1 (5 bases). The ends were cut back, 4 bases at V and 5 bases at J, with 19 bases in the middle. The germline V gene encodes CDR1 LGHNA and CDR2 YNFKEQ. The CDR3 runs 16 residues. The CDR3 is CASSLKGLLPQDTQYF. The CDR3 DNA reads as TGTGCCAGCAGCCTCAAGGGGCTACTACCACAAGATACGCAGTATTTT.

This chain links TRBV7-3 with TRBJ2-2, with a tentative D call TRBD1 (6 bases). Germline CDR1 is SGHTA and CDR2 is FQGTGA. Trimming stripped 4 bases from V and 5 bases from J, with 11 bases between. The CDR3 length is 14 residues. This CDR3 is CASSSQGQTGELFF. The CDR3 nucleotides are TGTGCCAGCAGCTCCCAGGGACAAACCGGGGAGCTGTTTTTT.

The rearrangement uses TRBV5-1 and TRBJ1-3; D is possibly TRBD1 (5 bases). CDR1 and CDR2 from the germline V gene are SGHRS and YFSETQ. This CDR3 has 18 residues. Between the trimmed V and J ends, which lost 2 bases and 0 bases, there was a span of 18 bases. The CDR3 coding sequence is TGCGCCAGCAGCTTATCTACAGGTGGAACGAGCTCTGGAAACACCATATATTTT. It is translated as CASSLSTGGTSSGNTIYF. Full variable domain (missing parts from reference TRBV5-1 and TRBJ1-3): KAGVTQTPRYLIKTRGQQVTLSCSPISGHRSVSWYQQTPGQGLQFLFEYFSETQRNKGNFPGRFSGRQFSNSRSEMNVSTLELGDSALYLCASSLSTGGTSSGNTIYFGEGSWLTVV.

The rearrangement links TRBV6-6 to TRBJ1-6; 7 nucleotides align to TRBD1. The CDR3 is made up of 12 amino acids. Looked up from germline, CDR1 is MNHNY and CDR2 is SVGAGI (reference sequence). V shed 5 bases and J 10 bases; nucleotides not matched to a gene: 2. The CDR3 DNA reads as TGTGCCAGCAGTCAACAGGGGTCACCCCTCCACTTT. This gives the protein CASSQQGSPLHF.

V is TRBV7-9 and J is TRBJ1-2, with D hard to call. Trimming shortened V by 5 bases and J by 8 bases, and 18 bases separated the two germline ends. This CDR3 comprises 14 residues. Germline-derived CDR1 and CDR2 are SEHNR and FQNEAQ (reference sequence). CDR3 in DNA: TGTGCCAGCAGCACTACGGACTCCGTGAGCGGCTACACCTTC. Translating gives CASSTTDSVSGYTF. Drawing the rest from reference TRBV7-9 and TRBJ1-2, the complete variable domain is DTGVSQNPRHKITKRGQNVTFRCDPISEHNRLYWYRQTLGQGPEFLTYFQNEAQLEKSRLLSDRFSAERPKGSFSTLEIQRTEQGDSAMYLCASSTTDSVSGYTFGSGTRLTVV.

The chain recombines TRBV6-5 with TRBJ1-2; 10 bases match TRBD1. Germline-derived CDR1 and CDR2 are MNHEY and SVGAGI. V lost 2 bases to trimming and J lost 7 bases; unmatched junction nucleotides: 4. The CDR3 totals 14 residues. CDR3 in amino acids: CASSYRDRGGGYTF. The CDR3 DNA sequence: TGTGCCAGCAGTTACAGGGACAGGGGAGGTGGCTACACCTTC.

This clone was seen a single time. V usage is TRBV18 and J usage is TRBJ1-1; D may be TRBD1 (5 bases). The V and J ends lost 6 bases and 10 bases respectively, with 18 bases between them. The V gene's germline CDR1 is KGHSH and CDR2 LQKENI. This CDR3 is built from 13 residues. CDR3 amino acids: CASSPGQGQGAFF. Here the CDR3 DNA reads TGTGCCAGCTCGCCCGGCCAGGGTCAAGGAGCTTTCTTT.

The chain employs TRBV4-1 and TRBJ1-1, with 10 positions matching TRBD1. Trimming took 0 bases from V and 11 from J; bases not matched to a gene: 9. Germline V gene sequence: CDR1 MGHRA, CDR2 YSYEKL. This CDR3 has 15 amino acids. The CDR3 DNA reads TGCGCCAGCAGCCAAGATGGGACAGGGGATCTCCAGGCTTTCTTT. Amino acids: CASSQDGTGDLQAFF.

This chain uses TRBV11-3 with TRBJ1-4; TRBD1 might be the D (6 bases). Trimming removed 1 base at V and 1 base at J, with 19 bases between. The CDR3 runs 19 residues. Germline lookup yields CDR1 SGHNT and CDR2 YENEEA. CDR3: CASSLGQARDHGTNEKLFF. As DNA, the CDR3 is TGTGCCAGCAGCTTAGGACAGGCGAGGGATCACGGAACTAATGAAAAACTGTTTTTT.

The genes are TRBV6-2 or TRBV6-3 and TRBJ2-3; D remains ambiguous. The CDR3 spans 13 residues. CDR1 is MNHEY and CDR2 is SVGEGT in the germline V gene. V lost 5 bases and J lost 4, with 10 bases in between. CDR3 residues: CASSLSLADTQYF. CDR3 DNA sequence: TGTGCCAGCAGTCTATCGCTAGCAGATACGCAGTATTTT.

CDR3 loop: CSVAKSSGNTIYF. CDR3 bases: TGCAGCGTTGCTAAGTCCTCTGGAAACACCATATATTTT. The V gene is TRBV29-1, the J gene TRBJ1-3, with D unresolved. The V and J ends lost 4 bases and 0 bases respectively, with 7 bases between them. Germline V gene sequence: CDR1 SQVTM, CDR2 ANQGSEA. This CDR3 contains 13 residues.

The V and J genes are TRBV9 and TRBJ1-3; no reliable D call. The CDR3 has 16 amino acids. Germline V gene lookup returns CDR1 SGDLS and CDR2 YYNGEE. With 0 bases removed from V and 0 bases from J, the gap between germline ends came to 10 bases. CDR3 nucleotide sequence: TGTGCCAGCAGCGTAGACGGGGTAAACTCTGGAAACACCATATATTTT. Residues: CASSVDGVNSGNTIYF. Complete variable domain (other parts from reference TRBV9 and TRBJ1-3): DSGVTQTPKHLITATGQRVTLRCSPRSGDLSVYWYQQSLDQGLQFLIQYYNGEERAKGNILERFSAQQFPDLHSELNLSSLELGDSALYFCASSVDGVNSGNTIYFGEGSWLTVV.

The chain is built from TRBV6-5 and TRBJ2-3; the match to TRBD1 covers 7 bases. V was pared by 2 bases and J by 4 bases, with 3 bases of the junction left unmatched. The germline V gene encodes CDR1 MNHEY and CDR2 SVGAGI. This CDR3 region has 14 residues. The CDR3 protein is CASSYGQASDTQYF. CDR3 bases: TGTGCCAGCAGTTACGGACAGGCTTCAGATACGCAGTATTTT.

Notes on this clone: Other DNA sequences in this sample translate to the same CDR3. This chain links TRBV30 with TRBJ2-7; TRBD2 aligns across 7 bases. V was clipped by 0 bases and J by 3 bases; unmatched bases: 5. The CDR3 spans 14 residues. Germline CDR1 and CDR2: GTSNPN and SVGIG (reference sequence). The CDR3 DNA reads TGTGCCTGGAGTGTAGTAGGCGGGGGCTACGAGCAGTACTTC. Translating gives CAWSVVGGGYEQYF.

CDR3 DNA: TGCGCCAGCAGTCAAATGATCGTAGGACAGAGTAATGAAAAACTGTTTTTT. As protein: CASSQMIVGQSNEKLFF. The chain recombines TRBV23-1 with TRBJ1-4; D perhaps matches TRBD1 (6 bases). TRBV23-1 has ORF status, its function being uncertain. The CDR3 sequence is 17 residues long. Trimming left V 2 bases short and J 4 bases short, with 17 bases between.

The chain employs TRBV6-2 or TRBV6-3 and TRBJ1-5, with TRBD1 identical over 7 bases. Germline assignment: CDR1 MNHEY and CDR2 SVGEGT. The trim removed 7 bases at V and 3 bases at J, leaving 6 bases unmatched. There are 14 residues in the CDR3. The CDR3 sequence: CASTPGGPNQPQHF. In DNA form, the CDR3 reads TGTGCCAGCACCCCAGGGGGACCCAATCAGCCCCAGCATTTT.

The chain carries TRBV11-2 and TRBJ1-1; D gene unclear. Trimming removed 0 bases from V and 4 bases from J, with 12 bases in between. CDR1 is SGHAT and CDR2 is FQNNGV in the germline V gene. There are 15 residues in the CDR3. The CDR3 is CASSLDPVGGTEAFF. The CDR3 DNA sequence: TGTGCCAGCAGCTTAGATCCGGTGGGAGGCACTGAAGCTTTCTTT.

The rearrangement uses TRBV5-1 and TRBJ1-4, with 7 bases identical to TRBD1. Looked up from germline, CDR1 is SGHRS and CDR2 is YFSETQ. The CDR3 length is 17 residues. V trimming: 0 bases; J trimming: 3 bases; junction bases outside the gene matches: 8. CDR3 sequence: CASSLGSRGRSNEKLFF. CDR3 nucleotides: TGCGCCAGCAGCTTGGGGAGTAGGGGGCGGTCTAATGAAAAACTGTTTTTT.

This clone was picked up a small number of times. J is TRBJ1-1 and V is TRBV3-1 (or the pseudogene TRBV3-2); 7 bases are shared with TRBD1. This CDR3 spans 14 amino acids. Looked up from germline, CDR1 is LGHDT and CDR2 is YNNKEL (reference sequence). Unmatched junction bases numbered 6, after V lost 6 bases and J lost 2 bases. The CDR3 nucleotides are TGTGCCAGCAGAGTGAGACAGGGAAACACTGAAGCTTTCTTT. As protein: CASRVRQGNTEAFF.

J is TRBJ2-2 and V is TRBV29-1, with D possibly being TRBD1 (6 bases). The CDR3 has 12 residues. Germline assignment: CDR1 SQVTM and CDR2 ANQGSEA. Trimming shortened V by 6 bases and J by 4 bases, and 9 bases separated the two germline ends. The CDR3 DNA follows: TGCAGCGTGGTGGACAGCACCGGGGAGCTGTTTTTT. Residues: CSVVDSTGELFF.